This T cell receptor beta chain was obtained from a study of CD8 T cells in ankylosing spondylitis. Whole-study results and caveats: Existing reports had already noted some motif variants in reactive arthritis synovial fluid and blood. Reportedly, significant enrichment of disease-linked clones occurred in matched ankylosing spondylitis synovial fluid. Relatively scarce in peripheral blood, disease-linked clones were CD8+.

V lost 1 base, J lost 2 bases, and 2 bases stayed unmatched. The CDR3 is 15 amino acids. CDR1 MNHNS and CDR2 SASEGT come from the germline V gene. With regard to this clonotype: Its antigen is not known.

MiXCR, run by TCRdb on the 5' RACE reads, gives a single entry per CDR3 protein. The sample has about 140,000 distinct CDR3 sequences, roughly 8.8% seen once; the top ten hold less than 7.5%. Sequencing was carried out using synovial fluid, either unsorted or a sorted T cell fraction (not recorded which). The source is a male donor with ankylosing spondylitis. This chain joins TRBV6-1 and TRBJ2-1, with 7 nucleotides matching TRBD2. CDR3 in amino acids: CASSEGLAPYNEQFF. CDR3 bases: TGTGCCAGCAGTGAAGGACTAGCCCCCTACAATGAGCAGTTCTTC.